This T cell receptor (beta chain) is drawn from a study of cytomegalovirus exposure and HLA in healthy donors. V lost 8 bases to trimming and J lost 0 bases, with 13 bases between them. Germline V CDR1 and CDR2: MNHEY, SMNVEV (reference sequence). This CDR3 region has 14 residues. Profiled with immunoSEQ multiplex PCR; TCRdb holds only in-frame clones, not every one. Altogether about 160,000 clones are present, approximately 86% being singletons, with the ten largest covering approximately 2.2%. This sequence was found in a woman aged 18-29 years in good health and CMV-seronegative. Sequencing was done on a sample of PBMCs. The chain employs TRBV27 and TRBJ1-1; D is unresolved. CDR3 sequence: CASGSLGVNTEAFF. In DNA form, the CDR3 reads TGTGCCAGCGGCTCCCTCGGAGTGAACACTGAAGCTTTCTTT.